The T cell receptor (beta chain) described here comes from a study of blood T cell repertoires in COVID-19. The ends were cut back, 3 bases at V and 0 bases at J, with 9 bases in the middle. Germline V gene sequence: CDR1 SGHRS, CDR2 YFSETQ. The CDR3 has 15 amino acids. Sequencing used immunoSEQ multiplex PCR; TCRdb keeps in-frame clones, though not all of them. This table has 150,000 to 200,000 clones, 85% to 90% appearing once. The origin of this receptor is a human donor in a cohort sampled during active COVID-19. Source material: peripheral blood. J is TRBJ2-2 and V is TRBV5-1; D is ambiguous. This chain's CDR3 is CASSSDTPNTGELFF. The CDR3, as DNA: TGCGCCAGCAGCTCAGATACACCGAACACCGGGGAGCTGTTTTTT.